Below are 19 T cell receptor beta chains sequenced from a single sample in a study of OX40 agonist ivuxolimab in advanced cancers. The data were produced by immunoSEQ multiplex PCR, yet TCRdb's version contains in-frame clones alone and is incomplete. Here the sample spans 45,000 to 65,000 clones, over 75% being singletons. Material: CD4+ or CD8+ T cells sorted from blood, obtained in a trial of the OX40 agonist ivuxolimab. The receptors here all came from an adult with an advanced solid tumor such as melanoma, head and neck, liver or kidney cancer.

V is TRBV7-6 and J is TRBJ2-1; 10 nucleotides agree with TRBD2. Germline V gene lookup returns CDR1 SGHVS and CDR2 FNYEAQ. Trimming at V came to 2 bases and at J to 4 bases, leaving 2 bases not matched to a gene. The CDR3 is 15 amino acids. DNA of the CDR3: TGTGCCAGCAGCTTATCTAGCGGGAGTTACAATGAGCAGTTCTTC. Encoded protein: CASSLSSGSYNEQFF.

CDR3 amino acids: CASSWGPANYGYTF. CDR3 nucleotides: TGTGCCAGCAGTTGGGGGCCAGCTAACTATGGCTACACCTTC. The V and J genes are TRBV2 and TRBJ1-2, with D perhaps matching TRBD1 (6 bases). This CDR3 is built from 14 residues. V was trimmed by 5 bases and J by 0 bases, leaving 10 bases between them. Germline-derived CDR1 and CDR2 are SNHLY and FYNNEI.

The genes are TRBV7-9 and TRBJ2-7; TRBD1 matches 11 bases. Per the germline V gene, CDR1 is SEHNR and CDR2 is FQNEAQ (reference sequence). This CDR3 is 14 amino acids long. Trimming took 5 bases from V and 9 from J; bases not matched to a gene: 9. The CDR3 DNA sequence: TGTGCCAGCAGCCCAGCGGGACAGGGGGATGTGCAGTACGTC. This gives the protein CASSPAGQGDVQYV.

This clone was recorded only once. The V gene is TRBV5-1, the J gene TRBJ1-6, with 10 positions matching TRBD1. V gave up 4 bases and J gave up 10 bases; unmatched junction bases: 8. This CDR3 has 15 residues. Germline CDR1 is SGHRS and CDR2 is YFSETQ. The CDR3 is CASSPGQGQGSPLHF. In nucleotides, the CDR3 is TGCGCCAGCAGCCCGGGACAGGGGCAGGGATCACCCCTCCACTTT.

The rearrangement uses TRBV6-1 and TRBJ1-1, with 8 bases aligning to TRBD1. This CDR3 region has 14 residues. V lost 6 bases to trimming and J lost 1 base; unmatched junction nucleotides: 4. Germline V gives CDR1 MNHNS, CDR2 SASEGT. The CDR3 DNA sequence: TGTGCCAGCAGCCTGACAGGGGAGAACACTGAAGCTTTCTTT. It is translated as CASSLTGENTEAFF.

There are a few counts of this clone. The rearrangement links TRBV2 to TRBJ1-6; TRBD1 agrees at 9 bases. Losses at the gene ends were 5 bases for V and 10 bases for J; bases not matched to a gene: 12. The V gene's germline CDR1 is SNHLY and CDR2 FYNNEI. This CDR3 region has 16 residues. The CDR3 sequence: CASSPEWDRVRSPLHF. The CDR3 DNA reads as TGTGCCAGCAGTCCCGAATGGGACAGGGTGCGGTCACCCCTCCACTTT.

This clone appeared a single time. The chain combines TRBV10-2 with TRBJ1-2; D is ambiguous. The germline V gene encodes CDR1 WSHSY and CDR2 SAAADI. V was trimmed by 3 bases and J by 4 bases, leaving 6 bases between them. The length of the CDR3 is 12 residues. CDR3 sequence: CASSDSGYGYTF. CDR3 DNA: TGCGCCAGCAGTGACAGTGGCTATGGCTACACCTTC.

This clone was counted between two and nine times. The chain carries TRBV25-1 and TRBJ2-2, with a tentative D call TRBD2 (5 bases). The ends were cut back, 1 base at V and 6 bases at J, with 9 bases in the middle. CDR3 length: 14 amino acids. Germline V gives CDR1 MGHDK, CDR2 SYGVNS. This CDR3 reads CASSESGGSGELFF. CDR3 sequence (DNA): TGTGCCAGCAGTGAATCAGGAGGATCCGGGGAGCTGTTTTTT.

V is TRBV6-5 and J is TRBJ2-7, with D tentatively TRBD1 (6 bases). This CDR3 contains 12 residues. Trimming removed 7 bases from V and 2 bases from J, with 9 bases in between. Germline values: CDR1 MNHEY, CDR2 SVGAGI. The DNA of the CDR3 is TGTGCCAGCACGGACAGCACCTACGAGCAGTACTTC. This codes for CASTDSTYEQYF.

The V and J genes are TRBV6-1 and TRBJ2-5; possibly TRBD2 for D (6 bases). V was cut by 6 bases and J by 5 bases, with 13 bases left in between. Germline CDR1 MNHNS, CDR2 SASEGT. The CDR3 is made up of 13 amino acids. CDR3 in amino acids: CASSGGSRETQYF. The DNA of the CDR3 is TGTGCCAGCAGCGGGGGATCGCGGGAGACCCAGTACTTC.

CDR3 in amino acids: CASSFLERERAFF. DNA for the CDR3: TGTGCCAGCAGCTTTTTGGAGAGAGAAAGAGCTTTCTTT. V usage is TRBV6-5 and J usage is TRBJ1-1; D is unclear. CDR1 is MNHEY and CDR2 is SVGAGI in the germline V gene. The CDR3 has 13 residues. Deletions cut 6 bases from V and 10 bases from J, with 18 bases between.

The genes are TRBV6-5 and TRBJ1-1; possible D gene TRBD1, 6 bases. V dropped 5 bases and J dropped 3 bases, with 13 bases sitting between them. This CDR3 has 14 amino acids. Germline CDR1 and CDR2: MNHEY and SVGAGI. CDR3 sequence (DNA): TGTGCCAGCAGTGGAGGGACATTGGACACTGAAGCTTTCTTT. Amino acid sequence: CASSGGTLDTEAFF.

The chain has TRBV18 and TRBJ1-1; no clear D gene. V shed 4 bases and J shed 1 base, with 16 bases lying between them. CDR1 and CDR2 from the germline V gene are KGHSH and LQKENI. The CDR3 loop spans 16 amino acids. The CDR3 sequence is CASSLVGSGGNTEAFF. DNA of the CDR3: TGTGCCAGCTCACTAGTGGGTAGTGGAGGGAACACTGAAGCTTTCTTT.

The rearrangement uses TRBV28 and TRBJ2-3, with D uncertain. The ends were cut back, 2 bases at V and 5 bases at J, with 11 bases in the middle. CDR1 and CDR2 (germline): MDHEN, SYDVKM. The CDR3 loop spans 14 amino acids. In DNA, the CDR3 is TGTGCCAGCAGTTTAACTCCAGTGGGAGATACGCAGTATTTT. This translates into CASSLTPVGDTQYF. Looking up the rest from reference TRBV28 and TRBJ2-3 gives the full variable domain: DVKVTQSSRYLVKRTGEKVFLECVQDMDHENMFWYRQDPGLGLRLIYFSYDVKMKEKGDIPEGYSVSREKKERFSLILESASTNQTSMYLCASSLTPVGDTQYFGPGTRLTVL.

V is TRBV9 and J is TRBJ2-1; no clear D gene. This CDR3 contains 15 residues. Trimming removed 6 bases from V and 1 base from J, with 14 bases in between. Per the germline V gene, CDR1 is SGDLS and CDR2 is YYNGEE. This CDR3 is CASTLDGASYNEQFF. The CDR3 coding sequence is TGTGCCAGCACCCTTGACGGAGCTTCCTACAATGAGCAGTTCTTC.

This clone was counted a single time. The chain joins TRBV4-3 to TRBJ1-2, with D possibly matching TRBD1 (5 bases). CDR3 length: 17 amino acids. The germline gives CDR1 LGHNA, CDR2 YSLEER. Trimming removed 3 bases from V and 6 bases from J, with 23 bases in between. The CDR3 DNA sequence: TGCGCCAGCAGCCATTCGTCCAGAGGAGGGGTGGAAAATGGCTACACCTTC. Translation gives CASSHSSRGGVENGYTF.

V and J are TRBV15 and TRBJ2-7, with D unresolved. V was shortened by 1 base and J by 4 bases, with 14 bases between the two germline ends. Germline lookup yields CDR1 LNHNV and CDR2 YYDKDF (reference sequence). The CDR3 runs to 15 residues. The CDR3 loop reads CATSRVGTAEYEQYF. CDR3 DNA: TGTGCCACCAGCAGAGTAGGAACAGCCGAATACGAGCAGTACTTC.

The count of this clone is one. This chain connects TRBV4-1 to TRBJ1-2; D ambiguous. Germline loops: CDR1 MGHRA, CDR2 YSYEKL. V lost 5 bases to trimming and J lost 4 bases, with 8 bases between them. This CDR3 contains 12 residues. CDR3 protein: CASSYGSYGYTF. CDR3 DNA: TGCGCCAGCAGCTATGGCAGCTATGGCTACACCTTC.

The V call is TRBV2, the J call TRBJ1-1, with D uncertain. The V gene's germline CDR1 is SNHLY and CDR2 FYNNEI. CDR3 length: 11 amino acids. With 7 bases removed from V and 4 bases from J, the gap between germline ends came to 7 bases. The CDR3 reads CASIDGTEAFF. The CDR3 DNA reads TGTGCCAGCATCGACGGCACTGAAGCTTTCTTT.